This entry concerns a single T cell receptor beta chain. As processed by the authors: Amplifying reference gene primers gave estimates of nucleated cell counts. Sequencing was performed with immunoSEQ multiplex PCR; in TCRdb, only in-frame clones are kept and a portion is missing. V and J calls and clone size are as listed in that table; D and trimming were resolved from the DNA. The table lists about 20,000 clones, around nine tenths of them singletons. The sample originates from a study of blood T cell repertoires in COVID-19. The wider study: Researchers got acute and convalescent COVID-19 samples from the United States, Italy and Spain. The analysed material was cDNA or gDNA that came from T cells, B-cell-depleted T cells, or PBMCs.

With 4 bases removed from V and 0 bases from J, the gap between germline ends came to 10 bases. The CDR3 has 15 amino acids. CDR1 MNHEY and CDR2 SVGAGI come from the germline V gene. Sequenced sample: peripheral blood. The J gene is TRBJ1-5, the V gene TRBV6-5; maybe TRBD1 (6 bases). This clonotype was obtained from an older woman with active COVID-19. The CDR3 DNA follows: TGTGCCAGCAGTTTCGACAGGACTAGCAATCAGCCCCAGCATTTT. Translating it yields CASSFDRTSNQPQHF.